This T cell receptor beta chain was recovered during a study of cytomegalovirus exposure and HLA in healthy donors. Germline CDR1 SGHAT, CDR2 FQNNGV. Trimming cost V 0 bases and J 6 bases; bases outside gene matches: 8. The CDR3 runs to 15 residues. Amplification used 60 Vbeta primers and 13 Jbeta primers. Under the authors' procedure: A later analysis counted approximately 80 million unique TCR beta chains, around 10 million shared. Sequenced by immunoSEQ multiplex PCR; TCRdb stores in-frame clones only, minus some. V, J and clone size derive from that table, while D and trimming were established from the DNA sequence. The sample lists some 190,000 clones, around three quarters occurring once. Findings and caveats of the study: A later analysis found common viral pathogens apparently linked to several of the most significant clusters. In vitro assays verified that three CMV-associated chains recognized CMV antigens specifically. No immune exposure information besides CMV serostatus was available.

As concerns this clone: The antigen is unknown.

V usage is TRBV11-2 and J usage is TRBJ2-7, with 7 bases identical to TRBD1. The receptor's source is a woman aged 25-40 years in good health and CMV-seropositive. Sequenced sample: PBMCs. CDR3 loop: CASSLDEGAAFEQYF. The CDR3, as DNA: TGTGCCAGCAGCTTAGACGAGGGGGCGGCCTTCGAGCAGTACTTC.